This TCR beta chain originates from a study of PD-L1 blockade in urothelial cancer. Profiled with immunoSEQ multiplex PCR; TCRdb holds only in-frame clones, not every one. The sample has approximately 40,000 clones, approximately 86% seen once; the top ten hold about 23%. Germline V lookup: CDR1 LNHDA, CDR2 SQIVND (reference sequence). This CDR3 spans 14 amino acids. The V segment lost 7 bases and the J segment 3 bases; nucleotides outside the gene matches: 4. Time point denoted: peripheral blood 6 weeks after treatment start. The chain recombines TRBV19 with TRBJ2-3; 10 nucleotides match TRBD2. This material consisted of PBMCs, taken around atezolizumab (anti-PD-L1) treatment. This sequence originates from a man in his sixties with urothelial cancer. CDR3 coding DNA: TGTGCCAGTACCTTGGGACTAGCGACAGATACGCAGTATTTT. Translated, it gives CASTLGLATDTQYF.